Below, 19 T cell receptor beta chains from the same sample are listed, as sequenced in a study of regulatory T cells in long-lasting Graves disease. Time point meaning: newly diagnosed GD, antithyroid drugs for less than 3 months. There was RNA extracted from PBMCs, and the TCR library was made from it. HTBI primers from iRepertoire and Arm-PCR of CDR3 regions yielded the TCR beta libraries. One entry per CDR3 protein results from TCRdb running MiXCR on the multiplex PCR reads. The sample yields roughly 350,000 distinct CDR3 sequences, about 16% seen once. This sample also appeared in a second study, on T cells in Graves' hyperthyroidism and ophthalmopathy.

Source: peripheral blood mononuclear cells (PBMCs), taken at new diagnosis, from a patient treated with antithyroid drugs. These receptor sequences come from a woman younger than 30 with Graves disease.

The chain employs TRBV19 and TRBJ2-3; D might be TRBD2 (6 bases). This CDR3 region has 17 residues. Germline V gene data show CDR1 as LNHDA and CDR2 as SQIVND (reference sequence). Trimming shortened V by 7 bases and J by 0 bases, and 20 bases separated the two germline ends. The CDR3 spells CASKPRGTGGSTDTQYF. CDR3 DNA sequence: TGTGCCAGTAAGCCGCGGGGCACTGGCGGGAGCACAGATACGCAGTATTTT.

This clonotype was counted many times. V is TRBV12-3 or TRBV12-4 and J is TRBJ2-7; D might be TRBD1 (5 bases). This CDR3 comprises 12 residues. The V and J ends lost 8 bases and 1 base respectively, with 9 bases between them. The CDR3 bases are TGTGCCAGCCAGGGTGATTCCTACGAGCAGTACTTC. Protein: CASQGDSYEQYF.

This clonotype was detected many times. The chain combines TRBV6-2 or TRBV6-3 with TRBJ2-7, with a possible D match to TRBD1 (5 bases). V was shortened by 4 bases and J by 2 bases, with 12 bases between the two germline ends. The CDR3 consists of 14 residues. The V gene's germline CDR1 is MNHEY and CDR2 SVGEGT. Here the CDR3 DNA reads TGTGCCAGCAGTTTGTCAGGGAAGCCCTACGAGCAGTACTTC. Its protein is CASSLSGKPYEQYF.

This clonotype was detected many times. The chain recombines TRBV28 with TRBJ2-7, with 7 positions matching TRBD2. J was trimmed by 3 bases and V by 0 bases; bases with no gene match: 5. The CDR3 contains 15 residues. CDR1 is MDHEN and CDR2 is SYDVKM in the germline V gene. The CDR3 sequence is CASSLWGGVSYEQYF. CDR3 nucleotides: TGTGCCAGCAGTTTATGGGGGGGGGTGAGCTACGAGCAGTACTTC.

This clonotype was observed at least ten times. The genes are TRBV18 and TRBJ1-3; D unclear. The germline V and J ends were trimmed by 5 bases and 3 bases, with 8 bases remaining between them. The CDR3 has 13 residues. Germline V gene sequence: CDR1 KGHSH, CDR2 LQKENI. CDR3 in amino acids: CASSGELGNTIYF. In DNA form, the CDR3 reads TGTGCCAGCTCAGGCGAGCTTGGAAACACCATATATTTT.

This clonotype was found a few times. The chain joins TRBV19 to TRBJ2-2, with D perhaps assigned TRBD1 or TRBD2 (5 bases each). Germline-derived CDR1 and CDR2 are LNHDA and SQIVND (reference sequence). The V end lost 10 bases, the J end lost 5 bases, and 17 bases lay between the germline ends. The CDR3 is made up of 14 amino acids. The CDR3 region is CATKGTVITGELFF. CDR3 in DNA: TGTGCCACAAAGGGGACGGTGATTACCGGGGAGCTGTTTTTT. Supplemented by reference TRBV19 and TRBJ2-2, the full variable domain reads DGGITQSPKYLFRKEGQNVTLSCEQNLNHDAMYWYRQDPGQGLRLIYYSQIVNDFQKGDIAEGYSVSREKKESFPLTVTSAQKNPTAFYLCATKGTVITGELFFGEGSRLTVL.

This clonotype was seen more than once but under ten times. The CDR3 region is CSGTGGMYNEQFF. DNA of the CDR3: TGCAGTGGTACAGGGGGCATGTACAATGAGCAGTTCTTC. V gene TRBV20-1 combines with J gene TRBJ2-1, with 9 bases matching TRBD1. The CDR3 is made up of 13 amino acids. Germline CDR1 is DFQATT and CDR2 is SNEGSKA (reference sequence). Trimming took 7 bases from V and 4 from J; bases not matched to a gene: 5.

The sample holds many counts of this clonotype. CDR3 loop: CSARRGLAGVNEQFF. The CDR3 nucleotides are TGCAGTGCTAGACGGGGACTAGCGGGAGTCAATGAGCAGTTCTTC. This chain uses TRBV20-1 with TRBJ2-1, with 14 bases aligning to TRBD2. This CDR3 is 15 amino acids long. V shed 2 bases, J shed 6 bases, and the junction held 3 bases outside the gene matches. CDR1 and CDR2 (germline): DFQATT, SNEGSKA (reference sequence).

This clonotype has just a few counts. This sequence joins TRBV2 and TRBJ1-5; possibly TRBD1 for D (5 bases). The CDR3 extends over 15 amino acids. V shed 2 bases and J shed 7 bases, with 15 bases lying between them. Germline-derived CDR1 and CDR2 are SNHLY and FYNNEI. The CDR3 is CASSESRAGLQPQHF. The CDR3 bases are TGTGCCAGCAGTGAATCTAGAGCAGGGCTCCAGCCCCAGCATTTT.

This clonotype was seen a handful of times. This chain uses TRBV5-1 with TRBJ2-1, with 8 nucleotides matching TRBD1. V was clipped by 4 bases and J by 2 bases; unmatched bases: 5. The CDR3 is made up of 15 amino acids. The germline gives CDR1 SGHRS, CDR2 YFSETQ. The CDR3 nucleotides are TGCGCCAGCAGCAGAGACAGGGGAGCCTACAATGAGCAGTTCTTC. Its translation: CASSRDRGAYNEQFF. Full variable domain (outside the CDR3, taken from reference TRBV5-1 and TRBJ2-1): KAGVTQTPRYLIKTRGQQVTLSCSPISGHRSVSWYQQTPGQGLQFLFEYFSETQRNKGNFPGRFSGRQFSNSRSEMNVSTLELGDSALYLCASSRDRGAYNEQFFGPGTRLTVL.

This clonotype was counted many times. The chain has TRBV30 and TRBJ1-6; the D is unclear. CDR1 is GTSNPN, CDR2 SVGIG, per germline (reference sequence). The CDR3 is 14 residues long. Trimming cost V 1 base and J 10 bases, with 14 bases left between them. The CDR3 here is CAWSGSLKGSPLHF. CDR3 coding DNA: TGTGCCTGGAGTGGCAGCCTAAAGGGATCACCCCTCCACTTT.

The V and J genes are TRBV7-9 and TRBJ1-4; 7 nucleotides line up with TRBD1. CDR1 SEHNR and CDR2 FQNEAQ come from the germline V gene (reference sequence). V lost 2 bases, J lost 4 bases, and 1 base stayed unmatched. CDR3 length equals 14 residues. CDR3: CASSLNRGNEKLFF. The CDR3 DNA reads as TGTGCCAGCAGCTTAAACAGGGGTAATGAAAAACTGTTTTTT. The full variable domain, with the rest looked up from reference TRBV7-9 and TRBJ1-4, is DTGVSQNPRHKITKRGQNVTFRCDPISEHNRLYWYRQTLGQGPEFLTYFQNEAQLEKSRLLSDRFSAERPKGSFSTLEIQRTEQGDSAMYLCASSLNRGNEKLFFGSGTQLSVL.

This clonotype was counted at least ten times. The J gene is TRBJ2-3, the V gene TRBV5-1; weak D call: TRBD1 (6 bases). Germline values: CDR1 SGHRS, CDR2 YFSETQ. The CDR3 runs to 13 residues. Between the trimmed V and J ends, which lost 5 bases and 1 base, there was a span of 8 bases. The CDR3 protein is CASRNRGTDTQYF. CDR3 nucleotides: TGCGCCAGCAGAAACAGGGGCACAGATACGCAGTATTTT.

This clonotype appeared a few times. This rearrangement joins TRBV5-1 to TRBJ2-5; D remains ambiguous. From germline, CDR1 is SGHRS and CDR2 YFSETQ. This CDR3 is built from 14 residues. Trimming removed 1 base from V and 1 base from J, with 8 bases in between. The CDR3 here is CASSLTSLQETQYF. The DNA for the CDR3 is TGCGCCAGCAGCTTGACCAGTCTCCAAGAGACCCAGTACTTC.

This clonotype showed up many times. The chain uses TRBV10-2 and TRBJ2-1; 8 bases align to TRBD2. Unmatched junction bases numbered 9, after V lost 10 bases and J lost 7 bases. The CDR3 is 13 residues long. CDR1 is WSHSY, CDR2 SAAADI, per germline. The CDR3 bases are TGCGCCACCTGGGGTCGGGAGGGTAATGAGCAGTTCTTC. Its translation is CATWGREGNEQFF.

In its sample, this clonotype was seen many times. V usage is TRBV30 and J usage is TRBJ1-2; D remains unclear. The CDR3 spans 12 residues. From germline, CDR1 is GTSNPN and CDR2 SVGIG (reference sequence). The V end lost 2 bases, the J end lost 7 bases, and 11 bases lay between the germline ends. CDR3 protein: CAWSTSLGGYTF. CDR3 in DNA: TGTGCCTGGAGTACCTCCCTAGGTGGCTACACCTTC.

This clonotype was detected many times. The chain has TRBV5-4 and TRBJ2-7, with TRBD1 as a possible D gene (5 bases). The CDR3 is made up of 13 amino acids. V lost 1 base and J lost 3, with 8 bases in between. Germline assignment: CDR1 SGHNT and CDR2 YYREEE (reference sequence). This chain's CDR3 is CASSLHQGYEQYF. The DNA for the CDR3 is TGTGCCAGCAGCTTGCACCAGGGCTACGAGCAGTACTTC.

In its sample, this clonotype was seen many times. This chain uses TRBV28 with TRBJ2-7, with 9 bases fitting TRBD2. The germline gives CDR1 MDHEN, CDR2 SYDVKM. The CDR3 covers 14 residues. V trimming: 8 bases; J trimming: 6 bases; junction bases outside the gene matches: 11. CDR3 protein: CASGNGLAGSEQYF. The CDR3 DNA reads as TGTGCCAGCGGAAACGGCCTAGCGGGATCCGAGCAGTACTTC.

This clonotype was seen a handful of times. The chain couples TRBV7-2 to TRBJ2-5, with 10 bases that match TRBD2. This CDR3 spans 16 amino acids. Germline-derived CDR1 and CDR2 are SGHTA and FQGNSA. Unmatched junction bases numbered 11, after V lost 6 bases and J lost 4 bases. CDR3 loop: CASRLKGLANRETQYF. In DNA form, the CDR3 reads TGTGCCAGCAGACTTAAGGGACTAGCGAACCGAGAGACCCAGTACTTC.